A selection of T cell receptor beta chains follows, all from one sample in a study of tumour-infiltrating T cells in Burkitt lymphoma. TCRdb's copy holds only in-frame clones and misses some; the assay was immunoSEQ multiplex PCR. The sample comprises over 250 clones, around a sixth of which are singletons, and roughly 60% rests with the top ten. Material for sequencing was tumor tissue from a relapse. These receptors were taken from a human donor with relapsed Burkitt lymphoma. Each CDR3 is given with its conserved first and last residue. The D gene is left open where the match is weak. Only part of the rows carry a size: once, few, many, or a class if the clone is expanded.

>TRBJ2-1|few|TRBV30|14|NA
CAWSEVAGSNEQFF
TGTGCCTGGAGCGAGGTGGCCGGATCCAATGAGCAGTTCTTC
>TRBJ2-3|few|TRBV5-4|12|NA
CASSKGGTTQYF
TGTGCCAGCAGCAAGGGTGGGACAACGCAGTATTTT
>TRBJ2-7|few|TRBV9|14|TRBD1
CASSSGTDLYEQYF
TGTGCCAGCAGCTCCGGGACAGACCTCTACGAGCAGTACTTC
>TRBJ2-7|few|TRBV28|12|NA
CASRQGSYEQYF
TGTGCCAGCAGACAGGGTTCCTACGAGCAGTACTTC
>TRBJ1-6|NA|TRBV30|13|NA
CAWSVLGDSPLHF
TGTGCCTGGAGTGTTTTAGGGGATTCACCCCTCCACTTT
>TRBJ1-2|NA|TRBV6-4|16|TRBD1
CASPDNLNRGRNGYTF
TGTGCCAGCCCAGATAATTTGAACAGGGGGCGGAATGGCTACACCTTC
>TRBJ2-1|few|TRBV4-2|16|TRBD1
CASSQGGQGPGGEQFF
TGTGCCAGCAGCCAAGGGGGACAGGGGCCGGGGGGTGAGCAGTTCTTC
>TRBJ2-6|NA|TRBV18|15|NA
CASSFFGDGANVLTF
TGTGCCAGCTCCTTTTTCGGGGATGGGGCCAACGTCCTGACTTTC
>TRBJ2-2|NA|TRBV9|16|TRBD1
CASSALGTGDTGELFF
TGTGCCAGCAGTGCCCTCGGGACAGGGGACACCGGGGAGCTGTTTTTT
>TRBJ1-5|NA|TRBV10-1|17|NA
CASSSHSPVYSNQPQHF
TGCGCCAGCAGCTCCCACTCTCCAGTCTATAGCAATCAGCCCCAGCATTTT
>TRBJ2-2|few|TRBV19|11|NA
CASKQAWELFF
TGTGCCAGTAAACAGGCCTGGGAGCTGTTTTTT
>TRBJ1-1|once|TRBV6-1|12|NA
CASSVWETEAFF
TGTGCCAGCAGTGTCTGGGAGACTGAAGCTTTCTTT
>TRBJ2-3|NA|TRBV5-1|13|NA
CASRRGGTDTQYF
TGCGCCAGCAGACGTGGGGGCACAGATACGCAGTATTTT
>TRBJ1-1|few|TRBV5-1|12|NA
CASSSGPGEAFF
TGCGCCAGCAGCTCCGGTCCGGGCGAGGCTTTCTTT
>TRBJ1-5|few|TRBV12-2|16|NA
CASRLATGLGNQPQHF
TGTGCAAGTCGCTTAGCGACAGGGTTGGGCAATCAGCCCCAGCATTTT
>TRBJ1-5|few|TRBV19|15|TRBD1
CASSILRGGDQPQHF
TGTGCCAGTAGTATTCTCAGGGGGGGAGATCAGCCCCAGCATTTT
>TRBJ1-6|hyperexpanded|TRBV7-9|16|NA
CASSHDGSSYNSPLHF
TGTGCCAGCAGCCACGACGGAAGCTCCTATAATTCACCCCTCCACTTT
>TRBJ1-4|NA|TRBV19|16|NA
CASSIGGGTLVEKLFF
TGTGCCAGTAGTATAGGGGGGGGTACTCTGGTCGAAAAACTGTTTTTT
>TRBJ2-1|NA|TRBV7-9|16|TRBD2
CASRGLAGSSYNEQFF
TGTGCCAGCAGGGGACTAGCGGGGAGCTCCTACAATGAGCAGTTCTTC
>TRBJ2-6|few|TRBV5-1|14|NA
CASSPGTGANVLTF
TGCGCCAGCAGTCCAGGGACTGGGGCCAACGTCCTGACTTTC
>TRBJ2-2|few|TRBV9|16|NA
CASSVGKGSGTGELFF
TGTGCCAGCAGCGTAGGAAAAGGGTCGGGCACCGGGGAGCTGTTTTTT
>TRBJ2-6|NA|TRBV5-1|17|NA
CASHGRRFTKSGQRLTF
TGCGCCAGCCATGGCCGACGGTTCACAAAGTCGGGCCAACGTCTGACTTTC
>TRBJ1-1|NA|TRBV11-2|15|NA
CASSLVGGLGTEAFF
TGTGCCAGCAGCTTAGTTGGGGGGCTGGGCACTGAAGCTTTCTTT
>TRBJ2-5|NA|TRBV5-6|11|NA
CASGRMGTQYF
TGTGCCAGCGGGCGTATGGGGACCCAGTACTTC
>TRBJ1-2|NA|TRBV5-4|13|NA
CASRGVHNYGYTF
TGTGCCAGCAGGGGGGTGCATAACTATGGCTACACCTTC
>TRBJ1-1|few|TRBV29-1|13|NA
CSGTLHTNTEAFF
TGCAGCGGTACACTACACACGAACACTGAAGCTTTCTTT
>TRBJ1-5|few|TRBV9|14|NA
CASSVGGPNQPQHF
TGTGCCAGCAGCGTAGGCGGGCCAAATCAGCCCCAGCATTTT
>TRBJ1-2|NA|TRBV29-1|13|NA
CSVGLRRDTGYTF
TGCAGCGTTGGTCTAAGGAGGGACACAGGCTACACCTTC
>TRBJ1-2|NA|TRBV2|14|TRBD1
CASSVDRGRLSYTF
TGTGCCAGCAGCGTGGACAGGGGCCGCCTGAGCTACACCTTC
>TRBJ2-7|NA|TRBV5-4|12|NA
CASSQGVYEQYF
TGTGCCAGCAGCCAAGGGGTGTACGAGCAGTACTTC
>TRBJ2-7|few|TRBV10-2|12|NA
CASSDYPYEQYF
TGCGCCAGCAGTGACTACCCCTACGAGCAGTACTTC
>TRBJ2-7|few|TRBV27|11|NA
CAAQGNYEQYF
TGCGCAGCCCAAGGGAACTACGAGCAGTACTTC
>TRBJ2-7|NA|TRBV6-1|13|NA
CASSEGLFSEQYF
TGTGCCAGCAGTGAGGGACTTTTTTCCGAGCAGTACTTC
>TRBJ1-5|NA|TRBV12-2|11|NA
CASTGNQPQHF
TGTGCAAGTACAGGGAATCAGCCCCAGCATTTT
>TRBJ2-2|few|TRBV5-4|16|TRBD1
CASSLNTGARTGELFF
TGTGCCAGCAGCTTGAATACAGGGGCTCGCACCGGGGAGCTGTTTTTT
>TRBJ1-1|few|TRBV7-9|14|NA
CASSSKWGGTEAFF
TGTGCCAGCAGCTCCAAATGGGGGGGAACTGAAGCTTTCTTT
>TRBJ1-1|few|TRBV28|13|NA
CASTVPGASRAFF
TGTGCCAGCACCGTGCCCGGGGCGAGCAGGGCTTTCTTT
>TRBJ1-5|few|TRBV30|13|NA
CAWSVDSNQPQHF
TGTGCCTGGAGTGTAGATAGCAATCAGCCCCAGCATTTT
>TRBJ2-3|few|TRBV9|13|NA
CASSVQGTDTQYF
TGTGCCAGCAGCGTACAGGGCACAGATACGCAGTATTTT
>TRBJ1-1|few|TRBV25-1|11|NA
CAARMGEGAFF
TGTGCCGCCCGAATGGGTGAGGGGGCTTTCTTT
>TRBJ2-7|NA|TRBV4-2|14|NA
CASSDVQSPYEQYF
TGTGCCAGCAGCGACGTCCAGAGCCCCTACGAGCAGTACTTC
>TRBJ2-1|few|TRBV5-4|15|TRBD1
CASSGGVRVTNEQFF
TGTGCCAGCTCAGGGGGTGTCAGGGTCACCAATGAGCAGTTCTTC
>TRBJ1-2|few|TRBV5-8|14|NA
CASSTGQSWYGYTF
TGTGCCAGCAGCACCGGACAGTCTTGGTATGGCTACACCTTC
>TRBJ2-7|NA|TRBV7-9|14|NA
CASIGGTLTAKQYF
TGTGCCAGCATCGGGGGCACCCTTACAGCAAAGCAGTACTTC
>TRBJ1-2|hyperexpanded|TRBV2|11|NA
CASRAIRGYTF
TGTGCCAGCAGGGCGATTCGCGGCTACACCTTC
>TRBJ1-6|NA|TRBV5-1|17|NA
CASRDGVRRSYNSPLHF
TGCGCCAGCCGGGACGGGGTAAGACGTTCCTATAATTCACCCCTCCACTTT
>TRBJ1-4|few|TRBV5-4|14|TRBD1
CASSVTGAGEKLFF
TGTGCCAGCAGCGTAACAGGGGCGGGCGAAAAACTGTTTTTT
>TRBJ2-1|NA|TRBV4-1|14|TRBD1
CASSSEGAGNEQFF
TGCGCCAGCAGCTCCGAGGGGGCGGGTAATGAGCAGTTCTTC
>TRBJ2-3|NA|TRBV7-7|13|NA
CASSLDNTDTQYF
TGTGCCAGCAGCTTAGACAACACAGATACGCAGTATTTT